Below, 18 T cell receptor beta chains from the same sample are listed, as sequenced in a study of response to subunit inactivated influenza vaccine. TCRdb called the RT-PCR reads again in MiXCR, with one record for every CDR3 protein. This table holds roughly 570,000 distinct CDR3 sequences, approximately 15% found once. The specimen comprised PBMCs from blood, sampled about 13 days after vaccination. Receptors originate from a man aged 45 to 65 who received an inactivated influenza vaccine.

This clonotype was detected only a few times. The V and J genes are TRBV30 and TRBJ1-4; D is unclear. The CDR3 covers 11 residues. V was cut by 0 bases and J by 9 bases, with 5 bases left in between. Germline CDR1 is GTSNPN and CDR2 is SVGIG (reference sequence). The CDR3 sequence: CAWSVRQKLFF. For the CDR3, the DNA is TGTGCCTGGAGTGTGCGGCAAAAACTGTTTTTT.

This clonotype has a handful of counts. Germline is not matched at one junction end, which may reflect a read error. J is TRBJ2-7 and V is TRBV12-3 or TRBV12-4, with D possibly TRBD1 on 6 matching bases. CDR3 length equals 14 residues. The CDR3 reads CASSPQGFSHEQYF. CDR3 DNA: TGTGCCAGCAGCCCACAGGGTTTCTCCCACGAGCAGTACTTC.

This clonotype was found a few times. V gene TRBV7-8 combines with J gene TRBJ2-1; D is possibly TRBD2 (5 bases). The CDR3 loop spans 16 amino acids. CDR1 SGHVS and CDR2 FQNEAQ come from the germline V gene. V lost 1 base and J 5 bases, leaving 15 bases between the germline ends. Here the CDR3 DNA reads TGTGCCAGCAGCTTAGGGGCTAGCCCCTTCAACAATGAGCAGTTCTTC. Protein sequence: CASSLGASPFNNEQFF.

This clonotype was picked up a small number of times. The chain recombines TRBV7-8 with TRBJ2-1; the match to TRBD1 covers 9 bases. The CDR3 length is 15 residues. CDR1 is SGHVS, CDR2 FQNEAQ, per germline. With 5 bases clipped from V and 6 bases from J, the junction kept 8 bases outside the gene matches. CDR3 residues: CASSNRDREINEQFF. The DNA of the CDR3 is TGTGCCAGCAGCAATCGGGACAGGGAAATCAATGAGCAGTTCTTC.

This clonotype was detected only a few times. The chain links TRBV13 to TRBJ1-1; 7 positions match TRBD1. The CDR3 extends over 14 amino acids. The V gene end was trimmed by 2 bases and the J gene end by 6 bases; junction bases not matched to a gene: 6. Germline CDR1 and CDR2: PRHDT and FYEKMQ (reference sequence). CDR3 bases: TGTGCCAGCAGCTTAAACAGGGGAGACTCTGAAGCTTTCTTT. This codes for CASSLNRGDSEAFF.

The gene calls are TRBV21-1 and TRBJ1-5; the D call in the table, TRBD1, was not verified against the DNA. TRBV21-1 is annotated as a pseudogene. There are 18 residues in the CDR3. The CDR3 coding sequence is TGTGCCAGCAGCAAACTTATGAACGGGGACACCGCCAATCAGCCCCAGCATTTT. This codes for CASSKLMNGDTANQPQHF.

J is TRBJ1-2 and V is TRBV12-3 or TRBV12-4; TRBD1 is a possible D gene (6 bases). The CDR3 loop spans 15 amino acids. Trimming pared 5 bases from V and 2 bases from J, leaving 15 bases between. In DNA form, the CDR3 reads TGTGCCAGCAGTGTCGGGGGGGCAGGGAACTATGGCTACACCTTC. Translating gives CASSVGGAGNYGYTF.

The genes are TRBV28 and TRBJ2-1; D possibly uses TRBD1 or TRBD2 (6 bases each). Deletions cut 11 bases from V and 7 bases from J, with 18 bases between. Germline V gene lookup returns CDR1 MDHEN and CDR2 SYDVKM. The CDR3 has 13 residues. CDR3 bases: TGTGCCGGGGGTGGAGGGGGTTGGAATGAGCAGTTCTTC. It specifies CAGGGGGWNEQFF.

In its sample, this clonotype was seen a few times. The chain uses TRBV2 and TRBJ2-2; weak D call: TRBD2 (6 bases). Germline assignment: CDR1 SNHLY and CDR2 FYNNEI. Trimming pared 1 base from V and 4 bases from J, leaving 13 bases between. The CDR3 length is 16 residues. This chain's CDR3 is CASSEVQGGSTGELFF. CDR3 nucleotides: TGTGCCAGCAGTGAAGTGCAGGGAGGTTCCACCGGGGAGCTGTTTTTT. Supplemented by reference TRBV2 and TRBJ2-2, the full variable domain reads EPEVTQTPSHQVTQMGQEVILRCVPISNHLYFYWYRQILGQKVEFLVSFYNNEISEKSEIFDDQFSVERPDGSNFTLKIRSTKLEDSAMYFCASSEVQGGSTGELFFGEGSRLTVL.

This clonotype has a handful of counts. This CDR3 is CASSQDRSSEQYF. The CDR3 DNA sequence: TGCGCCAGCAGCCAAGACCGGTCCTCGGAGCAGTACTTC. The chain carries TRBV4-3 and TRBJ2-7; D uncertain. Trimming took off 0 bases at V and 7 bases at J, with 10 bases between the two ends. Germline loops: CDR1 LGHNA, CDR2 YSLEER. This CDR3 contains 13 residues.

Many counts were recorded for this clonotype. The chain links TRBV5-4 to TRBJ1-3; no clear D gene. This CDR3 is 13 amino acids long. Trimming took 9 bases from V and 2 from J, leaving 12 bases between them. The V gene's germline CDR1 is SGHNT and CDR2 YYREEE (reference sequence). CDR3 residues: CATFFYTGNTIYF. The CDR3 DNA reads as TGTGCCACCTTCTTCTACACTGGAAACACCATATATTTT.

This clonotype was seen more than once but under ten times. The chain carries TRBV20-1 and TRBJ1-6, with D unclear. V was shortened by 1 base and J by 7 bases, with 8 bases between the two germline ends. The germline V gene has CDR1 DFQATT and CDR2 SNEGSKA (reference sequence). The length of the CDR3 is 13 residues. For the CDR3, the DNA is TGCAGTGCTAGAGCGGGCGGGAATTCACCCCTCCACTTT. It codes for CSARAGGNSPLHF.

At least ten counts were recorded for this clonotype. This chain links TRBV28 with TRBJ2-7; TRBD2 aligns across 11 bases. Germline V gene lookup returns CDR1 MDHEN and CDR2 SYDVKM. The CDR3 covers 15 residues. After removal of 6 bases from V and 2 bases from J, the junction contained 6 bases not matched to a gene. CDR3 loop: CASRKRLAGPYEQYF. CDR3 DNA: TGTGCCAGCAGAAAACGACTAGCGGGGCCCTACGAGCAGTACTTC.

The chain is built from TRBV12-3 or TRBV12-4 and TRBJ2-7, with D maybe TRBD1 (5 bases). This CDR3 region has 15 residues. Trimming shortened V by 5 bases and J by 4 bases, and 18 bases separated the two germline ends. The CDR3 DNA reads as TGTGCCAGCAGTCCCCTCCCAGGGATAAAGTACGAGCAGTACTTC. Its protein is CASSPLPGIKYEQYF.

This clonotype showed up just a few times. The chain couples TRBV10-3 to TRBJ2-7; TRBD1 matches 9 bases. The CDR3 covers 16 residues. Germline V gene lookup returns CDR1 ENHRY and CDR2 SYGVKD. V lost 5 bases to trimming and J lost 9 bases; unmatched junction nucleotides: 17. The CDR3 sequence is CAISPVTGTGNAGQYF. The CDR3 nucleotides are TGTGCCATCAGTCCCGTCACCGGGACAGGGAACGCGGGGCAGTACTTC.

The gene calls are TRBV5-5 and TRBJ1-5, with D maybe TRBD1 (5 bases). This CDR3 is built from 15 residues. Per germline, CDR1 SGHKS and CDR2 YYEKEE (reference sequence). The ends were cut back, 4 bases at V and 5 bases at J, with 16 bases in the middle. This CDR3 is CASSPQLGGYQPQHF. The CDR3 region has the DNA TGTGCCAGCAGCCCACAGTTGGGGGGTTATCAGCCCCAGCATTTT.

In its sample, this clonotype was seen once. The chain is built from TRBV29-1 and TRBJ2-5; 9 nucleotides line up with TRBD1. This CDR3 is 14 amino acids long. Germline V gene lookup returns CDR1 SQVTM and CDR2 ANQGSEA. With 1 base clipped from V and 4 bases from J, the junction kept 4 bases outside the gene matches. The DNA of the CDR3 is TGCAGCGTTGAAGCGGACAGGGGTGCAGAGACCCAGTACTTC. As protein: CSVEADRGAETQYF. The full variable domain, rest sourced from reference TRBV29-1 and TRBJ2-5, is SAVISQKPSRDICQRGTSLTIQCQVDSQVTMMFWYRQQPGQSLTLIATANQGSEATYESGFVIDKFPISRPNLTFSTLTVSNMSPEDSSIYLCSVEADRGAETQYFGPGTRLLVL.

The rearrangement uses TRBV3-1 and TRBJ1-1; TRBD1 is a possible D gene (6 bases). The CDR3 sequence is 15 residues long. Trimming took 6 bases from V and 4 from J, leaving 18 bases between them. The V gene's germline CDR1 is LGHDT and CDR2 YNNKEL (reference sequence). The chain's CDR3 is CASRPPGGGGTEAFF. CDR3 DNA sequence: TGTGCCAGCAGGCCGCCCGGGGGAGGGGGCACTGAAGCTTTCTTT.